Reported below is one TCR beta chain. Its antigen is undetermined. The study based diagnoses on clinical symptoms, serum thyroxine and TRAb, thyroid ultrasound and orbital computed tomography. TCR beta CDR3 regions were amplified from RNA transcripts. When the TCR CDR3 underwent first-round RT-PCR, the HTBI primer set was used. TCRdb passed the multiplex PCR reads through MiXCR, listing each CDR3 protein once. The table includes about 660,000 distinct CDR3 sequences, 45% detected once. The sample belongs to a study of T cells in Graves' hyperthyroidism and ophthalmopathy. Regarding the study as a whole: Most expanded thyroid clonotypes above 0.001 recurred in blood.

Sequencing input: peripheral blood or thyroid tissue (not recorded which). The source of this sequence is an adult man with Graves' disease, either hyperthyroidism or ophthalmopathy (not recorded which).

CDR3 region: CASSLFRQGANQPQHF. CDR3 sequence (DNA): TGTGCCAGCAGCTTGTTCAGGCAGGGGGCCAATCAGCCCCAGCATTTT. The rearrangement uses TRBV5-4 and TRBJ1-5, with TRBD1 matching over 8 bases. Unmatched junction bases numbered 6, after V lost 1 base and J lost 3 bases. This CDR3 has 16 amino acids. CDR1 and CDR2 (germline): SGHNT, YYREEE (reference sequence).